The 27 T cell receptor beta chains presented below share a single source sample, sequenced in a study of Ad26.COV2.S vaccination and SARS-CoV-2 variants (dated by TCRdb to about 2021). Read against the paper, the sample's treatment or condition label means: some 20 received Ad26.COV2.S at low or high dose, single or two shots; roughly five received placebo; per-sample allocation not given. Repertoires of vaccine and placebo recipients were sequenced from samples taken on day 63 after the first injection. Receptor amplification or capture employed the immunoSEQ multiplex PCR assay. Not all clones reach the TCRdb copy of this immuneACCESS table, which keeps in-frame sequences only. Checked studies attribute under half of the gap to unresolved V genes and leave the rest unexplained. The sample has around 380,000 clones on record, around 85% of them singletons. The top ten clonotypes cover roughly 3.2% of the sample.

This specimen was peripheral blood, taken in a trial of Ad26.COV2.S vaccine versus placebo. The source of these receptors is a person aged 18-60 years who received the Ad26.COV2.S COVID-19 vaccine or a placebo.

The count of this clone is one. This chain uses TRBV18 with TRBJ2-3; the D gene could be TRBD1 or TRBD2 (5 bases each). This CDR3 is 14 amino acids long. CDR1 and CDR2 from the germline V gene are KGHSH and LQKENI. The V and J ends lost 4 bases and 2 bases respectively, with 10 bases between them. CDR3 in amino acids: CASSLGTDTDTQYF. The CDR3, as DNA: TGTGCCAGCTCACTTGGGACCGACACAGATACGCAGTATTTT. Full variable domain (outside the CDR3, taken from reference TRBV18 and TRBJ2-3): NAGVMQNPRHLVRRRGQEARLRCSPMKGHSHVYWYRQLPEEGLKFMVYLQKENIIDESGMPKERFSAEFPKEGPSILRIQQVVRGDSAAYFCASSLGTDTDTQYFGPGTRLTVL.

The V and J genes are TRBV2 and TRBJ2-3, with TRBD1 as a possible D gene (7 bases). Trimming removed 3 bases from V and 5 bases from J, with 12 bases in between. Germline lookup yields CDR1 SNHLY and CDR2 FYNNEI. The CDR3 loop spans 14 amino acids. The CDR3 DNA reads as TGTGCCAGCAGTGATAGGGGGCGGGGAGATACGCAGTATTTT. Protein product: CASSDRGRGDTQYF.

The genes are TRBV5-6 and TRBJ2-5, with D hard to call. The germline CDR1 and CDR2 sequences are SGHDT and YYEEEE. This CDR3 region has 15 residues. V was pared by 2 bases and J by 5 bases, with 16 bases between. CDR3 loop: CASSFTMALGETQYF. The DNA for the CDR3 is TGTGCCAGCAGCTTTACTATGGCTTTAGGGGAGACCCAGTACTTC. Supplemented by reference TRBV5-6 and TRBJ2-5, the full variable domain reads DAGVTQSPTHLIKTRGQQVTLRCSPKSGHDTVSWYQQALGQGPQFIFQYYEEEERQRGNFPDRFSGHQFPNYSSELNVNALLLGDSALYLCASSFTMALGETQYFGPGTRLLVL.

The CDR3 loop reads CASTTDRVNQPQHF. Written as DNA, the CDR3 is TGTGCCAGTACCACTGACAGAGTCAATCAGCCCCAGCATTTT. This sequence joins TRBV19 and TRBJ1-5, with D maybe TRBD1 (5 bases). Trimming cost V 7 bases and J 3 bases, with 13 bases left between them. The CDR3 is made up of 14 amino acids. CDR1 is LNHDA, CDR2 SQIVND, per germline (reference sequence).

This chain uses TRBV19 with TRBJ1-2, with 7 bases identical to TRBD1. CDR1 and CDR2 (germline): LNHDA, SQIVND (reference sequence). With V trimmed by 11 bases and J by 5 bases, 14 bases remained unmatched. There are 14 residues in the CDR3. The CDR3 here is CAVGDGRGSYGYTF. The CDR3 nucleotides are TGTGCCGTGGGGGACGGCAGGGGGAGTTATGGCTACACCTTC.

The V call is TRBV7-2, the J call TRBJ1-6; the D gene is possibly TRBD1 (5 bases). The CDR3 is 17 residues long. Per the germline V gene, CDR1 is SGHTA and CDR2 is FQGNSA. Trimming left V 0 bases short and J 6 bases short, with 15 bases between. Here the CDR3 DNA reads TGTGCCAGCAGCTTAGCGTGGGGGTTCCTCGGTAATTCACCCCTCCACTTT. Amino acids: CASSLAWGFLGNSPLHF. Drawing the rest from reference TRBV7-2 and TRBJ1-6, the complete variable domain is GAGVSQSPSNKVTEKGKDVELRCDPISGHTALYWYRQSLGQGLEFLIYFQGNSAPDKSGLPSDRFSAERTGGSVSTLTIQRTQQEDSAVYLCASSLAWGFLGNSPLHFGNGTRLTVT.

A word on this clone: The same CDR3 also results from other DNA sequences found in this sample. The chain recombines TRBV7-2 with TRBJ1-4; the D is unclear. The CDR3 loop spans 14 amino acids. The germline V gene has CDR1 SGHTA and CDR2 FQGNSA. V lost 0 bases and J lost 0, with 2 bases in between. In DNA form, the CDR3 reads TGTGCCAGCAGCTTAGCCGCAACTAATGAAAAACTGTTTTTT. It is translated as CASSLAATNEKLFF.

The rearrangement joins TRBV4-1 to TRBJ2-7; TRBD1 matches 9 bases. In germline, CDR1 is MGHRA, CDR2 YSYEKL. CDR3 length: 16 amino acids. V trimming: 3 bases; J trimming: 7 bases; junction bases outside the gene matches: 13. CDR3 sequence: CASSHPLRDREEEQYF. DNA for the CDR3: TGCGCCAGCAGCCATCCCCTCAGGGACAGGGAGGAAGAGCAGTACTTC.

The J gene is TRBJ2-6, the V gene TRBV5-4; TRBD1 aligns across 7 bases. The CDR3 runs 16 residues. Trimming removed 4 bases from V and 0 bases from J; junction bases left unmatched: 4. Looked up from germline, CDR1 is SGHNT and CDR2 is YYREEE (reference sequence). The CDR3 spells CASSRQGTSGANVLTF. CDR3 bases: TGTGCCAGCAGCCGACAGGGAACCTCTGGGGCCAACGTCCTGACTTTC.

V gene TRBV6-2 or TRBV6-3 combines with J gene TRBJ2-5; TRBD2 agrees at 12 bases. The trim removed 3 bases at V and 2 bases at J, leaving 10 bases unmatched. Germline CDR1 and CDR2: MNHEY and SVGEGT. The CDR3 length is 18 residues. Here the CDR3 DNA reads TGTGCCAGCAGTTATGACCCGACTAGCGGGGGACTACAAGAGACCCAGTACTTC. Translation gives CASSYDPTSGGLQETQYF.

The V gene is TRBV7-9, the J gene TRBJ2-3; D unclear. Germline V gene lookup returns CDR1 SEHNR and CDR2 FQNEAQ (reference sequence). V was cut by 6 bases and J by 2 bases, with 3 bases left in between. The CDR3 has 11 residues. The CDR3 bases are TGTGCCAGCAGGCTCACAGATACGCAGTATTTT. Translated, it gives CASRLTDTQYF.

The chain employs TRBV18 and TRBJ1-2, with 9 bases aligning to TRBD1. This CDR3 comprises 13 residues. J gave up 8 bases and V 4 bases, and 5 bases lay outside the gene matches. Germline CDR1 reads KGHSH; CDR2 reads LQKENI. CDR3 region: CASSQQGASGYTF. The CDR3 DNA follows: TGTGCCAGCTCACAACAGGGGGCGAGCGGCTACACCTTC. Supplemented by reference TRBV18 and TRBJ1-2, the full variable domain reads NAGVMQNPRHLVRRRGQEARLRCSPMKGHSHVYWYRQLPEEGLKFMVYLQKENIIDESGMPKERFSAEFPKEGPSILRIQQVVRGDSAAYFCASSQQGASGYTFGSGTRLTVV.

Only a few counts were recorded for this clone. This chain's CDR3 is CASSPTFYGKPGLDSPLHF. CDR3 bases: TGTGCCAGCAGTCCAACCTTCTACGGCAAGCCGGGGTTGGATTCACCCCTCCACTTT. The J gene is TRBJ1-6, the V gene TRBV6-6, with D unresolved. With 5 bases removed from V and 8 bases from J, the gap between germline ends came to 28 bases. In germline, CDR1 is MNHNY, CDR2 SVGAGI (reference sequence). The CDR3 runs 19 residues.

CDR3: CASSIGTSGVGTDTQYF. CDR3 in DNA: TGCGCCAGCAGCATAGGGACTAGCGGGGTGGGCACAGATACGCAGTATTTT. V gene TRBV5-1 combines with J gene TRBJ2-3, with TRBD2 matching 13 bases. With V trimmed by 4 bases and J by 1 base, 6 bases remained unmatched. Germline CDR1 SGHRS, CDR2 YFSETQ. This CDR3 comprises 17 residues.

This rearrangement joins TRBV3-1 (or the pseudogene TRBV3-2) to TRBJ1-1; 9 positions match TRBD1. Germline CDR1 reads LGHDT; CDR2 reads YNNKEL (reference sequence). The CDR3 loop spans 16 amino acids. V shed 5 bases, J shed 1 base, and the junction held 8 bases outside the gene matches. CDR3 bases: TGTGCCAGCAGCTCTAGCCCGGGACAGGGGAACACTGAAGCTTTCTTT. Amino acids: CASSSSPGQGNTEAFF.

V is TRBV12-5 and J is TRBJ2-3; 8 nucleotides agree with TRBD1. The CDR3 spans 14 residues. V gave up 6 bases and J gave up 3 bases; unmatched junction bases: 5. Germline CDR1 reads LGHNT; CDR2 reads FRNRAP. The CDR3 region is CASGKTGGTDTQYF. In DNA, the CDR3 is TGTGCTAGTGGGAAAACAGGGGGGACAGATACGCAGTATTTT.

In this sample, this clone turned up once. The rearrangement joins TRBV27 to TRBJ2-1; no definite D call. The ends were cut back, 0 bases at V and 10 bases at J, with 13 bases in the middle. The CDR3 runs to 14 residues. Germline V gene sequence: CDR1 MNHEY, CDR2 SMNVEV (reference sequence). The CDR3 sequence: CASSLSFSVVEQFF. The CDR3 DNA is TGTGCCAGCAGTTTATCCTTCTCGGTTGTGGAGCAGTTCTTC.

The chain joins TRBV6-5 to TRBJ2-1, with 9 bases identical to TRBD2. Germline assignment: CDR1 MNHEY and CDR2 SVGAGI. This CDR3 is 15 amino acids long. V was clipped by 7 bases and J by 4 bases; unmatched bases: 8. This CDR3 reads CASNTVLAGYNEQFF. The CDR3 DNA sequence: TGTGCCAGCAATACCGTCCTAGCGGGGTACAATGAGCAGTTCTTC.

This chain links TRBV27 with TRBJ2-4, with TRBD2 identical over 11 bases. Germline V gene lookup returns CDR1 MNHEY and CDR2 SMNVEV (reference sequence). With V trimmed by 9 bases and J by 2 bases, 12 bases remained unmatched. This CDR3 is 17 amino acids long. The CDR3 is CASGSGGATQTKNIQYF. The DNA of the CDR3 is TGTGCCAGTGGTAGCGGGGGGGCTACGCAAACCAAAAACATTCAGTACTTC.

This rearrangement joins TRBV5-1 to TRBJ1-2; TRBD1 agrees at 8 bases. J gave up 8 bases and V 4 bases, and 10 bases lay outside the gene matches. Germline values: CDR1 SGHRS, CDR2 YFSETQ. This CDR3 is built from 14 residues. The CDR3 spells CASSLVRDRRGYTF. CDR3 coding DNA: TGCGCCAGCAGCCTGGTTCGGGACAGGAGAGGCTACACCTTC.

This chain connects TRBV5-1 to TRBJ2-7; 8 bases match TRBD2. The ends lost 2 bases at V and 2 bases at J; junction bases unmatched: 3. This CDR3 has 14 residues. CDR1 and CDR2 from the germline V gene are SGHRS and YFSETQ. CDR3 sequence: CASSLSGGAYEQYF. The CDR3 bases are TGCGCCAGCAGCTTAAGCGGGGGCGCCTACGAGCAGTACTTC.

V usage is TRBV7-9 and J usage is TRBJ2-3; D unclear. The germline V and J ends were trimmed by 4 bases and 4 bases, with 3 bases remaining between them. In germline, CDR1 is SEHNR, CDR2 FQNEAQ (reference sequence). The CDR3 extends over 11 amino acids. CDR3 coding DNA: TGTGCCAGCAGCTCTTCAGATACGCAGTATTTT. It yields the protein CASSSSDTQYF.

The chain is built from TRBV6-5 and TRBJ2-7, with 9 nucleotides matching TRBD1. Germline CDR1 reads MNHEY; CDR2 reads SVGAGI. The CDR3 has 16 residues. The ends lost 2 bases at V and 5 bases at J; junction bases unmatched: 10. The chain's CDR3 is CASSYLRDRVPDEQYF. The CDR3 DNA reads TGTGCCAGCAGTTACCTCCGGGACAGGGTCCCCGACGAGCAGTACTTC.

The chain recombines TRBV11-2 with TRBJ2-5; no reliable D call. The CDR3 sequence is 13 residues long. Trimming shortened V by 3 bases and J by 5 bases, and 10 bases separated the two germline ends. CDR1 is SGHAT and CDR2 is FQNNGV in the germline V gene. This CDR3 is CASSLILRETQYF. The CDR3 DNA reads as TGTGCCAGCAGCTTGATCCTCAGGGAGACCCAGTACTTC.

The V call is TRBV11-2, the J call TRBJ1-1, with D tentatively TRBD1 (5 bases). The germline gives CDR1 SGHAT, CDR2 FQNNGV. The length of the CDR3 is 12 residues. With 6 bases removed from V and 3 bases from J, the gap between germline ends came to 8 bases. CDR3 nucleotide sequence: TGTGCCAGCAGGGGACTTGACACTGAAGCTTTCTTT. As protein: CASRGLDTEAFF.

The chain recombines TRBV5-1 with TRBJ2-1; 12 bases fit TRBD2. Trimming cost V 1 base and J 6 bases; bases outside gene matches: 2. Germline V gene sequence: CDR1 SGHRS, CDR2 YFSETQ. The CDR3 is 15 residues long. This CDR3 reads CASSLSSGGANEQFF. CDR3 bases: TGCGCCAGCAGCTTGTCTAGCGGGGGGGCCAATGAGCAGTTCTTC.

This clone occurred a few times. The chain has TRBV25-1 and TRBJ1-6, with D uncertain. This CDR3 spans 13 amino acids. The V end was cut by 0 bases, the J end by 9 bases, with 6 bases between. CDR1 is MGHDK, CDR2 SYGVNS, per germline. The chain's CDR3 is CASSEYLISPLHF. CDR3 DNA: TGTGCCAGCAGTGAATATCTAATTTCACCCCTCCACTTT.